These 10 T cell receptor beta chains came from one sample sequenced in a study of T cells expressing NK-cell markers. TCRdb re-called the 5' RACE reads and shows each CDR3 protein once, DNA omitted. The sample has about 160,000 distinct CDR3 sequences. The sample taken for sequencing was blood T cells: a sorted CD56 or NKG2C T cell subset, CD4+ or CD8+ T cells, or bulk PBMC T cells (not recorded which). These receptors originate from a man aged 18-69 years in good health.

The chain combines TRBV10-3 with TRBJ2-7; there is no DNA to check the TCRdb D call of TRBD2. This CDR3 region has 15 residues. CDR1 ENHRY and CDR2 SYGVKD come from the germline V gene. The CDR3 sequence: CASLPGLAESYEQYF.

This sequence joins TRBV25-1 and TRBJ2-3; TCRdb's D call of TRBD1 is untestable without DNA. The CDR3 contains 16 residues. The V gene's germline CDR1 is MGHDK and CDR2 SYGVNS. The CDR3 sequence: CASSEFGGGATDTQYF.

The V call is TRBV4-1, the J call TRBJ1-5; without DNA, the TCRdb call of TRBD1 cannot be checked. The CDR3 contains 15 residues. Germline V CDR1 and CDR2: MGHRA, YSYEKL. The CDR3 loop reads CASSRTDSHNQPQHF.

The chain combines TRBV7-9 with TRBJ2-7. CDR3 size: 14 residues. Germline CDR1 SEHNR, CDR2 FQNEAQ (reference sequence). CDR3 protein: CASSLLDGAYEQYF.

The chain joins TRBV4-1 to TRBJ2-3; the TCRdb call, TRBD1, lacks DNA for checking. Germline assignment: CDR1 MGHRA and CDR2 YSYEKL. This CDR3 comprises 15 residues. This chain's CDR3 is CASSPVQGRTDTQYF.

The genes are TRBV12-3 or TRBV12-4 and TRBJ2-5; the TRBD2 assignment by TCRdb is unverifiable without DNA. The length of the CDR3 is 17 residues. The chain's CDR3 is CASSGAGTSGVKETQYF.

CDR3 residues: CASTGGAGQNIQYF. The chain joins TRBV12-3 or TRBV12-4 to TRBJ2-4; with no DNA, the TCRdb D assignment of TRBD1 cannot be verified. The CDR3 sequence is 14 residues long.

This sequence joins TRBV9 and TRBJ2-7; TCRdb indicates TRBD2, and absent DNA this call remains unverified. Germline V gives CDR1 SGDLS, CDR2 YYNGEE. The CDR3 totals 16 residues. The CDR3 loop is CASSPGGGQDAYEQYF. Full variable domain (remainder filled in from reference TRBV9 and TRBJ2-7): DSGVTQTPKHLITATGQRVTLRCSPRSGDLSVYWYQQSLDQGLQFLIQYYNGEERAKGNILERFSAQQFPDLHSELNLSSLELGDSALYFCASSPGGGQDAYEQYFGPGTRLTVT.

This chain joins TRBV27 and TRBJ2-7; the TCRdb D gene call, TRBD1, has no DNA to confirm it. The CDR3 is made up of 15 amino acids. Germline V gene lookup returns CDR1 MNHEY and CDR2 SMNVEV (reference sequence). CDR3 region: CASSLSRDGGYEQYF.

The CDR3: CASSLIGGWGTDTQYF. This chain uses TRBV27 with TRBJ2-3. The CDR3 loop spans 16 amino acids. Germline CDR1 is MNHEY and CDR2 is SMNVEV (reference sequence).